The entry below describes one T cell receptor beta chain. What it recognizes is unknown. This entry comes from a study of T cells in Graves' hyperthyroidism and ophthalmopathy. Amplified TCR beta CDR3 regions came from RNA transcripts. With the HTBI primer set, the TCR CDR3 went through a first round of RT-PCR. In TCRdb, the multiplex PCR reads were re-called with MiXCR into one record per CDR3 protein. This table has under 400,000 distinct CDR3 sequences, roughly 15% appearing once. Germline CDR1 reads MDHEN; CDR2 reads SYDVKM. The CDR3 covers 17 residues. Trimming removed 5 bases from V and 0 bases from J; junction bases left unmatched: 12. Study outcomes and limitations: Most thyroid clonotypes expanded above 0.001 were also detected in blood.

Sequenced input: blood. The chain uses TRBV28 and TRBJ2-7, with TRBD1 matching 8 bases. The sequence derives from a woman aged 60-75 years with Graves' ophthalmopathy. This chain's CDR3 is CASSPGTIRGLSYEQYF. Written as DNA, the CDR3 is TGTGCCAGCAGTCCCGGGACCATCAGGGGGCTCTCCTACGAGCAGTACTTC.